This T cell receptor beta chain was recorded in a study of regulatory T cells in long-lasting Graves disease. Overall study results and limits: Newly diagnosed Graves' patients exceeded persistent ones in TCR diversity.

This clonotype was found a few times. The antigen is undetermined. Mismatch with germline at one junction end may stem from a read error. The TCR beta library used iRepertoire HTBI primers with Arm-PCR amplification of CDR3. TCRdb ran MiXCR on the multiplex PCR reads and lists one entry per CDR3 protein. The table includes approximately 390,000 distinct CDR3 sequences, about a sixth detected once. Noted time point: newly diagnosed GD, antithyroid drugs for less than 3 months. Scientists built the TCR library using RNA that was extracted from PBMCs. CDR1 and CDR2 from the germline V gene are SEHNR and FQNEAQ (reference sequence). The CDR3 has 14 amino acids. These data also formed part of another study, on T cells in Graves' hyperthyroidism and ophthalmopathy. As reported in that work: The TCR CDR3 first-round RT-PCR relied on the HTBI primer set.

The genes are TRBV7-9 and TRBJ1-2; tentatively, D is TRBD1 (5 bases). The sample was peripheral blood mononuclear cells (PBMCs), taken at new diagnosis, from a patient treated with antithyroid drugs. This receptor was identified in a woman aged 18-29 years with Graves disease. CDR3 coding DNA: TGTGCCAGCAGCTCCAACGTCGGGACCTATAGCTACACCTTC. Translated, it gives CASSSNVGTYSYTF.